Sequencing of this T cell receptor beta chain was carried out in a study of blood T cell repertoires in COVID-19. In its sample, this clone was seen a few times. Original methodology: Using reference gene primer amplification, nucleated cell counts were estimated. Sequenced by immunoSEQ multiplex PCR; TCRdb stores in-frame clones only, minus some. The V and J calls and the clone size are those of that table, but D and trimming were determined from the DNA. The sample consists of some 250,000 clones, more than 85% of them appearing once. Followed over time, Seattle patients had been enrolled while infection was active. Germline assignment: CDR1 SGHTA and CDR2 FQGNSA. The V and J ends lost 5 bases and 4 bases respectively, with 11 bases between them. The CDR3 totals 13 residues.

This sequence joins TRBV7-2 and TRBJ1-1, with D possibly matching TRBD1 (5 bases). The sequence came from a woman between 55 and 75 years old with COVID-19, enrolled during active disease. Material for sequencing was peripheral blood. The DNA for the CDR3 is TGTGCCAGCAGCCGTGGGAGGGGCACTGAAGCTTTCTTT. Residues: CASSRGRGTEAFF.